This T cell receptor beta chain comes out of a study of preoperative IRX-2 immunotherapy in early breast cancer. The CDR3 runs 15 residues. V was shortened by 2 bases and J by 4 bases, with 14 bases between the two germline ends. CDR1 and CDR2 from the germline V gene are MNHGY and SAAAGT. The sample's treatment: preoperative locoregional IRX-2 cytokine immunotherapy. Samples came from a phase Ib trial of preoperative locoregional IRX-2 cytokine immunotherapy. Clones were sequenced by immunoSEQ multiplex PCR, and TCRdb holds only the in-frame ones, with some missing. This table holds tens of thousands of clones, approximately 89% found once.

The genes are TRBV6-8 and TRBJ1-1; D uncertain. This specimen was tumor tissue, taken after IRX-2 immunotherapy. The receptor was isolated from a human donor with breast cancer. CDR3 sequence reads: CASSYDWRSSTEAFF. DNA for the CDR3: TGTGCCAGCAGTTACGACTGGCGGTCGAGCACTGAAGCTTTCTTT.